This is a list of T cell receptor beta chains from one sample in a study of blood T cell repertoires in COVID-19. Produced via immunoSEQ multiplex PCR; TCRdb's table is partial and in-frame only. The repertoire holds some 74,000 clones, with roughly 80% as singletons. Sequencing used peripheral blood. All receptors derive from a man older than 75 with acute or convalescent COVID-19. The CDR3 runs from the conserved cysteine through the conserved F or W. Each record gives: D gene, CDR3 length, J gene, clone size, V gene, CDR3 protein, CDR3 DNA. A D gene is named only where the DNA matches it firmly. For some rows the clone size is stated as once, few or many, or as a class when expanded; others skip it.

D: .
length: 16
J: TRBJ2-6
size: .
V: TRBV7-3
CDR3: CASSPMAGTGANVLTF
DNA: TGTGCCAGCAGCCCCATGGCAGGGACTGGGGCCAACGTCCTGACTTTC

D: TRBD1
length: 14
J: TRBJ1-2
size: .
V: TRBV27
CDR3: CASSRDSVRYGYTF
DNA: TGTGCCAGCAGTCGGGACAGCGTTCGATATGGCTACACCTTC

D: TRBD2
length: 16
J: TRBJ2-1
size: once
V: TRBV6-5
CDR3: CASSYASGGAYNEQFF
DNA: TGTGCCAGCAGTTACGCAAGCGGGGGGGCGTACAATGAGCAGTTCTTC

D: TRBD1
length: 14
J: TRBJ1-5
size: few
V: TRBV19
CDR3: CASSTGQGNQPQHF
DNA: TGTGCCAGTAGTACCGGACAGGGGAATCAGCCCCAGCATTTT

D: .
length: 13
J: TRBJ1-4
size: .
V: TRBV28
CDR3: CASSWYADEKLFF
DNA: TGTGCCAGCAGCTGGTATGCGGATGAAAAACTGTTTTTT

D: TRBD1
length: 15
J: TRBJ2-2
size: .
V: TRBV18
CDR3: CASSPTGLSTGELFF
DNA: TGTGCCAGCTCACCGACAGGGTTGAGCACCGGGGAGCTGTTTTTT

D: .
length: 15
J: TRBJ1-2
size: once
V: TRBV28
CDR3: CASSSHRALNYGYTF
DNA: TGTGCCAGCAGTTCTCACAGGGCGTTGAACTATGGCTACACCTTC

D: .
length: 16
J: TRBJ1-2
size: .
V: TRBV6-2/TRBV6-3
CDR3: CASSSGTSGRVGGYTF
DNA: TGTGCCAGCAGCTCCGGGACCTCCGGGAGGGTCGGTGGCTACACCTTC

D: TRBD2
length: 15
J: TRBJ2-2
size: .
V: TRBV24-1
CDR3: CATRSGLGGTGELFF
DNA: TGTGCCACCAGGTCGGGACTAGGGGGCACCGGGGAGCTGTTTTTT

D: .
length: 12
J: TRBJ2-1
size: few
V: TRBV24-1
CDR3: CATSDQAEKQFF
DNA: TGTGCCACCAGTGATCAGGCAGAGAAGCAGTTCTTC

D: .
length: 16
J: TRBJ1-4
size: .
V: TRBV28
CDR3: CASSFTGGATNEKLFF
DNA: TGTGCCAGCAGTTTTACCGGGGGGGCAACTAATGAAAAACTGTTTTTT

D: .
length: 13
J: TRBJ1-1
size: .
V: TRBV12-3/TRBV12-4
CDR3: CASSQGGNTEAFF
DNA: TGTGCCAGCAGCCAAGGGGGAAACACTGAAGCTTTCTTT

D: TRBD2
length: 16
J: TRBJ2-5
size: .
V: TRBV9
CDR3: CASSVDSSGRQETQYF
DNA: TGTGCCAGCAGCGTAGATTCTAGCGGGAGACAAGAGACCCAGTACTTC

D: TRBD1
length: 14
J: TRBJ1-1
size: .
V: TRBV7-2
CDR3: CASSMTGGDTEAFF
DNA: TGTGCCAGCAGCATGACAGGGGGCGATACTGAAGCTTTCTTT

D: TRBD2
length: 19
J: TRBJ2-1
size: .
V: TRBV14
CDR3: CASSPPLAGPINQYNEQFF
DNA: TGTGCCAGCAGCCCCCCGCTAGCGGGGCCCATAAATCAATACAATGAGCAGTTCTTC

D: .
length: 13
J: TRBJ2-3
size: .
V: TRBV6-5
CDR3: CASTSSGADTQYF
DNA: TGTGCCAGCACCAGTTCGGGGGCAGATACGCAGTATTTT

D: .
length: 15
J: TRBJ1-5
size: .
V: TRBV7-6
CDR3: CASSRNSGANQPQHF
DNA: TGTGCCAGCAGCCGGAACAGCGGGGCGAACCAGCCCCAGCATTTT

D: .
length: 16
J: TRBJ2-3
size: .
V: TRBV9
CDR3: CASSVEGTAGGGTQYF
DNA: TGTGCCAGCAGCGTAGAAGGGACAGCTGGAGGGGGTACGCAGTATTTT

D: .
length: 12
J: TRBJ2-1
size: .
V: TRBV4-1
CDR3: CASSPLGGVQFF
DNA: TGCGCCAGCAGCCCTTTAGGGGGAGTGCAGTTCTTC

D: .
length: 17
J: TRBJ1-2
size: .
V: TRBV21-1
CDR3: CASSGWGLERYNYGYTF
DNA: TGTGCCAGCAGCGGTTGGGGCCTAGAGAGATACAACTATGGCTACACCTTC

D: .
length: 16
J: TRBJ2-1
size: .
V: TRBV7-8
CDR3: CASSLKAAVAYNEQFF
DNA: TGTGCCAGCAGCTTAAAAGCCGCGGTCGCCTACAATGAGCAGTTCTTC

D: .
length: 15
J: TRBJ2-3
size: few
V: TRBV28
CDR3: CASSPTVGLADTQYF
DNA: TGTGCCAGCAGTCCTACAGTCGGTTTGGCAGATACGCAGTATTTT

D: .
length: 15
J: TRBJ2-7
size: few
V: TRBV2
CDR3: CASIIQAGPSYEQYF
DNA: TGTGCCAGCATCATACAGGCAGGGCCGTCCTACGAGCAGTACTTC

D: TRBD1
length: 15
J: TRBJ1-6
size: few
V: TRBV6-5
CDR3: CASSYVDRANSPLHF
DNA: TGTGCCAGCAGTTACGTAGACAGGGCCAATTCACCCCTCCACTTT

D: TRBD1
length: 16
J: TRBJ1-1
size: .
V: TRBV10-1
CDR3: CASSETTRTGSTEAFF
DNA: TGCGCCAGCAGTGAGACAACACGGACAGGGTCCACTGAAGCTTTCTTT

D: .
length: 15
J: TRBJ1-5
size: .
V: TRBV6-6
CDR3: CASRGGRNPNQPQHF
DNA: TGTGCCAGCAGGGGGGGACGGAATCCCAATCAGCCCCAGCATTTT

D: TRBD1
length: 14
J: TRBJ2-1
size: .
V: TRBV24-1
CDR3: CATTARQGHNEQFF
DNA: TGTGCCACCACCGCCCGACAGGGACACAATGAGCAGTTCTTC

D: .
length: 14
J: TRBJ1-6
size: few
V: TRBV19
CDR3: CASSIGRVNSPLHF
DNA: TGTGCCAGTAGTATTGGCAGGGTAAACTCACCCCTCCACTTT

D: TRBD1
length: 16
J: TRBJ2-3
size: .
V: TRBV7-2
CDR3: CASSLTGYPSTDTQYF
DNA: TGTGCCAGCAGCTTGACAGGGTACCCTAGCACAGATACGCAGTATTTT

D: TRBD2
length: 20
J: TRBJ2-1
size: .
V: TRBV9
CDR3: CASSSSGLVGGVTSYNEQFF
DNA: TGTGCCAGCAGCTCCTCGGGACTAGTGGGGGGAGTCACCTCCTACAATGAGCAGTTCTTC

D: .
length: 14
J: TRBJ2-3
size: few
V: TRBV27
CDR3: CASSSTVNTDTQYF
DNA: TGTGCCAGCAGTTCGACAGTTAACACAGATACGCAGTATTTT

D: .
length: 13
J: TRBJ1-1
size: .
V: TRBV12-3/TRBV12-4
CDR3: CASQFTGHTEAFF
DNA: TGTGCCAGTCAATTTACAGGGCACACTGAAGCTTTCTTT

D: .
length: 15
J: TRBJ2-1
size: .
V: TRBV6-2/TRBV6-3
CDR3: CASSSFGPGNNEQFF
DNA: TGTGCCAGCAGCTCCTTTGGACCGGGAAACAATGAGCAGTTCTTC

D: .
length: 15
J: TRBJ2-3
size: .
V: TRBV9
CDR3: CASSVGGLREDTQYF
DNA: TGTGCCAGCAGCGTAGGGGGACTTCGCGAAGATACGCAGTATTTT

D: .
length: 18
J: TRBJ1-4
size: .
V: TRBV7-9
CDR3: CASSPGRDISLIYEKLFF
DNA: TGTGCCAGCAGCCCGGGACGGGACATCTCCCTTATATATGAAAAACTGTTTTTT

D: .
length: 17
J: TRBJ2-3
size: .
V: TRBV15
CDR3: CATSRGAFGVQTDTQYF
DNA: TGTGCCACCAGCAGAGGGGCATTCGGGGTACAGACAGATACGCAGTATTTT

D: TRBD1
length: 14
J: TRBJ1-1
size: .
V: TRBV6-2/TRBV6-3
CDR3: CASSPGQGWSEAFF
DNA: TGTGCCAGCAGTCCAGGACAGGGTTGGAGTGAAGCTTTCTTT

D: TRBD1
length: 20
J: TRBJ2-3
size: few
V: TRBV5-1
CDR3: CASSFPPPGTGLTSTDTQYF
DNA: TGCGCCAGCAGCTTCCCACCCCCGGGGACAGGGCTTACTAGCACAGATACGCAGTATTTT

D: .
length: 16
J: TRBJ2-7
size: .
V: TRBV3-1/TRBV3-2
CDR3: CASSHLLRGETYEQYF
DNA: TGTGCCAGCAGCCACCTTTTGCGGGGAGAGACCTACGAGCAGTACTTC

D: TRBD1
length: 15
J: TRBJ1-6
size: .
V: TRBV7-2
CDR3: CASSLGQGSNSPLHF
DNA: TGTGCCAGCAGCTTAGGACAGGGATCTAATTCACCCCTCCACTTT

D: TRBD2
length: 17
J: TRBJ2-7
size: .
V: TRBV2
CDR3: CASSEAGTSGATYEQYF
DNA: TGTGCCAGCAGTGAAGCGGGGACTAGCGGAGCAACCTACGAGCAGTACTTC

D: TRBD2
length: 15
J: TRBJ2-7
size: .
V: TRBV27
CDR3: CASSSSGSPLGEQYF
DNA: TGTGCCAGCAGTTCTAGCGGGAGCCCGCTCGGGGAGCAGTACTTC

D: .
length: 13
J: TRBJ2-1
size: .
V: TRBV6-1
CDR3: CASSERRDNEQFF
DNA: TGTGCCAGCAGTGAGAGGCGGGACAATGAGCAGTTCTTC

D: TRBD1
length: 17
J: TRBJ1-2
size: .
V: TRBV18
CDR3: CASSPGQAYLSNYGYTF
DNA: TGTGCCAGCTCACCCGGACAGGCCTACCTCTCTAACTATGGCTACACCTTC

D: TRBD1
length: 19
J: TRBJ1-1
size: .
V: TRBV6-2/TRBV6-3
CDR3: CASSFSDRGANNVDTEAFF
DNA: TGTGCCAGCAGTTTTTCGGACAGGGGGGCGAACAATGTTGACACTGAAGCTTTCTTT

D: .
length: 14
J: TRBJ2-3
size: once
V: TRBV7-3
CDR3: CASSPDTSTDTQYF
DNA: TGTGCCAGCAGCCCCGATACTAGCACAGATACGCAGTATTTT

D: .
length: 14
J: TRBJ2-5
size: once
V: TRBV7-9
CDR3: CASSLQGFGETQYF
DNA: TGTGCCAGCAGCCTCCAGGGGTTTGGAGAGACCCAGTACTTC

D: TRBD1
length: 14
J: TRBJ2-7
size: .
V: TRBV7-6
CDR3: CASSPRDRTYEQYF
DNA: TGTGCCAGCAGCCCAAGGGACAGGACCTACGAGCAGTACTTC

D: TRBD1
length: 15
J: TRBJ1-4
size: .
V: TRBV19
CDR3: CASSRQGGTNEKLFF
DNA: TGTGCCAGTAGTCGACAGGGCGGTACTAATGAAAAACTGTTTTTT

D: .
length: 15
J: TRBJ1-1
size: .
V: TRBV19
CDR3: CASRGGASPNTEAFF
DNA: TGTGCCAGTAGGGGGGGGGCCTCTCCTAACACTGAAGCTTTCTTT

D: TRBD1
length: 16
J: TRBJ1-1
size: .
V: TRBV4-1
CDR3: CASSLSETGVHTEAFF
DNA: TGCGCCAGCAGCCTTTCTGAGACAGGGGTACACACTGAAGCTTTCTTT